The entry that follows covers one TCR beta chain sequence. This entry belongs to a study of blood T cell repertoires in COVID-19. About the research overall: Material from acute and convalescent COVID-19 was sourced from the United States, Italy and Spain. The analysed material was cDNA or gDNA that came from T cells, B-cell-depleted T cells, or PBMCs.

CDR1 and CDR2 (germline): LNHDA, SQIVND (reference sequence). This CDR3 is built from 12 residues. V was cut by 7 bases and J by 5 bases, with 9 bases left in between. Clones were read by immunoSEQ multiplex PCR, and TCRdb kept only the in-frame ones, dropping some. The sample shows 200,000 to 300,000 clones, roughly 87% of them seen only once. Clinical history as reported by participants underpinned cohort assignment. The sample comprised PBMCs or T cells enriched from blood (not recorded which). The chain has TRBV19 and TRBJ1-5; a weak D match, TRBD1 (5 bases). The TCR originated in a woman aged 25 to 39 with acute COVID-19. The CDR3 loop reads CASMWGDQPQHF. In DNA, the CDR3 is TGTGCCAGTATGTGGGGGGATCAGCCCCAGCATTTT. Complete variable domain (other parts from reference TRBV19 and TRBJ1-5): DGGITQSPKYLFRKEGQNVTLSCEQNLNHDAMYWYRQDPGQGLRLIYYSQIVNDFQKGDIAEGYSVSREKKESFPLTVTSAQKNPTAFYLCASMWGDQPQHFGDGTRLSIL.